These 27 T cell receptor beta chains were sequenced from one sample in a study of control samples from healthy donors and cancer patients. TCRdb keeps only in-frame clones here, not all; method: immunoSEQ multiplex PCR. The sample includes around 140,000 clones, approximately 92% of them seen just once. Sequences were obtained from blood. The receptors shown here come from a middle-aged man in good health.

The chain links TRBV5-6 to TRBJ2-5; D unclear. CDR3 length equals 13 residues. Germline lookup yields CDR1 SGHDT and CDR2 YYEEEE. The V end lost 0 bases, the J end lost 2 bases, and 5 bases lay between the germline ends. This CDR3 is CASSLDFQETQYF. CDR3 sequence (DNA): TGTGCCAGCAGCTTGGATTTTCAAGAGACCCAGTACTTC.

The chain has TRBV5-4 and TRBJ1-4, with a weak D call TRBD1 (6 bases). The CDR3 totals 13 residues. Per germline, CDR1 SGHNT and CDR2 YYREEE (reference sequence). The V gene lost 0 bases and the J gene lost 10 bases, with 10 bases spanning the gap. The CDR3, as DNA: TGTGCCAGCAGCTTGGGGGGGCCCGGAAAACTGTTTTTT. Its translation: CASSLGGPGKLFF.

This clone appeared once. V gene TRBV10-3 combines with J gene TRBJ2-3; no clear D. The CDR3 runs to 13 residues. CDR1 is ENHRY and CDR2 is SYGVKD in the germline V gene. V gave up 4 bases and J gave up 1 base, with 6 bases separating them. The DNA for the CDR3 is TGTGCCATCAGTGGTACCGGCACAGATACGCAGTATTTT. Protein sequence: CAISGTGTDTQYF.

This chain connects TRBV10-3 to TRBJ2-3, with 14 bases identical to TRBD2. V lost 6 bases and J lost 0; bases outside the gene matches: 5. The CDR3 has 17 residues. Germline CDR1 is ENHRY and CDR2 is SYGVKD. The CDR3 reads CAIRRTSGGTSTDTQYF. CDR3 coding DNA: TGTGCCATCAGACGGACTAGCGGGGGGACTAGCACAGATACGCAGTATTTT.

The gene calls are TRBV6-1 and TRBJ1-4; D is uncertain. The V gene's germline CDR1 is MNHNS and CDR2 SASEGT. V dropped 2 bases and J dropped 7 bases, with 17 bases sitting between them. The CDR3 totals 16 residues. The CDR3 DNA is TGTGCCAGCAGTGAAATGGACGGCTTCACCACTGAAAAACTGTTTTTT. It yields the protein CASSEMDGFTTEKLFF.

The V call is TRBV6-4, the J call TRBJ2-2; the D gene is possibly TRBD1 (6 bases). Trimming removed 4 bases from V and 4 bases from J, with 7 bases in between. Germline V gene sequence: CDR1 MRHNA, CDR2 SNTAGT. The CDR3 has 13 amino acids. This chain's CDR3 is CASSAGVTGELFF. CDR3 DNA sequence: TGTGCCAGCAGTGCAGGGGTCACCGGGGAGCTGTTTTTT.

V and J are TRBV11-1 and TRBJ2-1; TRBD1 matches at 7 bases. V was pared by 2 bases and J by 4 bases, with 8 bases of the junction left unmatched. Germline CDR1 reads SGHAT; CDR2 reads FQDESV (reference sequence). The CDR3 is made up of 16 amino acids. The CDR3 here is CASSLFAGTAYNEQFF. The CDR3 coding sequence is TGTGCCAGCAGCTTATTTGCCGGGACAGCTTACAATGAGCAGTTCTTC.

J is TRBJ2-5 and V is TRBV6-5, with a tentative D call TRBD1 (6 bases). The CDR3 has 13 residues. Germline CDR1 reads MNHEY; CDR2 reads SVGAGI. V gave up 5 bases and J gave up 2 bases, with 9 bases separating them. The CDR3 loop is CASSRGQQETQYF. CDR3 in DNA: TGTGCCAGCAGTCGCGGACAGCAAGAGACCCAGTACTTC.

The chain's CDR3 is CASSPDLAGGFYNEQFF. CDR3 DNA sequence: TGTGCCAGCTCACCGGATCTGGCAGGGGGATTTTACAATGAGCAGTTCTTC. V is TRBV18 and J is TRBJ2-1, with 7 nucleotides matching TRBD1. The CDR3 has 17 amino acids. Germline CDR1 and CDR2: KGHSH and LQKENI. The V gene end was trimmed by 3 bases and the J gene end by 4 bases; junction bases not matched to a gene: 12.

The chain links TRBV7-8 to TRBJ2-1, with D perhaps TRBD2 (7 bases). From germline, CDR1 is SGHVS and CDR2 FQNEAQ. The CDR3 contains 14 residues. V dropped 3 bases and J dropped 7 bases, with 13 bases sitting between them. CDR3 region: CASSLGGRLNEQFF. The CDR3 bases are TGTGCCAGCAGCTTGGGGGGGCGCTTAAATGAGCAGTTCTTC. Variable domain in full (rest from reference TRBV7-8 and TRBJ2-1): GAGVSQSPRYKVAKRGQDVALRCDPISGHVSLFWYQQALGQGPEFLTYFQNEAQLDKSGLPSDRFFAERPEGSVSTLKIQRTQQEDSAVYLCASSLGGRLNEQFFGPGTRLTVL.

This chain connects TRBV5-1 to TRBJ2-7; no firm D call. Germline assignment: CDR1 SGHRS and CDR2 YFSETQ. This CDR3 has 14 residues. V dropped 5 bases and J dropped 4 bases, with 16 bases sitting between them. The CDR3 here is CASRPSGGRYEQYF. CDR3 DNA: TGCGCCAGCAGGCCTTCGGGCGGACGATACGAGCAGTACTTC. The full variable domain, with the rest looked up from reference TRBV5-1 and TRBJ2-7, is KAGVTQTPRYLIKTRGQQVTLSCSPISGHRSVSWYQQTPGQGLQFLFEYFSETQRNKGNFPGRFSGRQFSNSRSEMNVSTLELGDSALYLCASRPSGGRYEQYFGPGTRLTVT.

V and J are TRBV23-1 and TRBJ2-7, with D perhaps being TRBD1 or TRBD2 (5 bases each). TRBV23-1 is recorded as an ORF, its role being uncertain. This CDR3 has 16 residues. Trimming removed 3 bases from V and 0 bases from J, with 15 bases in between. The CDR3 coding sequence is TGCGCCAGCAGTCACCCCCGGGACCGGGACTCCTACGAGCAGTACTTC. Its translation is CASSHPRDRDSYEQYF.

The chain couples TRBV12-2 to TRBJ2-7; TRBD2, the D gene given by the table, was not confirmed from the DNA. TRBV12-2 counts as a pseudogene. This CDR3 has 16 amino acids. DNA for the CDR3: TGTGCAAGTCGCTCCCCCGTAGTAGTCCCCTCCTACGAGCAGTACTTC. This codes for CASRSPVVVPSYEQYF.

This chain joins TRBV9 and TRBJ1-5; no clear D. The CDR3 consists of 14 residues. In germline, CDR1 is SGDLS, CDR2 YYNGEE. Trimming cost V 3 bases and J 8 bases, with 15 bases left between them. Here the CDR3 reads CASSDHSRGKPQHF. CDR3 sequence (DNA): TGTGCCAGCAGCGACCACAGCAGAGGAAAGCCCCAGCATTTT.

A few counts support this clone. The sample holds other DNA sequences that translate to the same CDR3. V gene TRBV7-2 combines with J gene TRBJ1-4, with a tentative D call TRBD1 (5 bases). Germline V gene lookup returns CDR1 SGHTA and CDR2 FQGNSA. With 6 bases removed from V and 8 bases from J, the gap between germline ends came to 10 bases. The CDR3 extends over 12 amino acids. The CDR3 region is CASSPQGEKLFF. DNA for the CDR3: TGTGCCAGCAGTCCTCAGGGAGAAAAACTGTTTTTT.

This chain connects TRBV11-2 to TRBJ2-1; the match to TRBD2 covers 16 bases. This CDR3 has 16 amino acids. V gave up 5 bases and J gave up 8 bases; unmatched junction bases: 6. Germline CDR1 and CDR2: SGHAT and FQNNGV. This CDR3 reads CASSRGTSGGAYEQFF. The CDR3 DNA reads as TGTGCCAGCAGCCGAGGGACTAGCGGGGGGGCCTATGAGCAGTTCTTC.

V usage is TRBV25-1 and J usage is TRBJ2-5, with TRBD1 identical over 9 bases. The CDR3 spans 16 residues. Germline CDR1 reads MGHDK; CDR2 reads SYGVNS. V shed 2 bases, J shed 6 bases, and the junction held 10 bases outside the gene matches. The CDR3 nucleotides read TGTGCCAGCAGTGAAAACCCGGGACAGGGTCTAAAGACCCAGTACTTC. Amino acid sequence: CASSENPGQGLKTQYF.

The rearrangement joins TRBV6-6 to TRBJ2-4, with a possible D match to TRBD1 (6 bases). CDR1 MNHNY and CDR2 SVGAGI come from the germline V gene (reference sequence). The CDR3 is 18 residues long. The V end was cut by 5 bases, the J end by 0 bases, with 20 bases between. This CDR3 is CASSPTGQKELAKNIQYF. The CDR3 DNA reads TGTGCCAGCAGTCCAACCGGACAGAAAGAGTTAGCCAAAAACATTCAGTACTTC.

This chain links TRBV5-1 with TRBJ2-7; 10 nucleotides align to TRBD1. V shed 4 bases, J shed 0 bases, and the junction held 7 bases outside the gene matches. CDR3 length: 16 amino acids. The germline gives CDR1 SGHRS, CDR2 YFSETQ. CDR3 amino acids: CASSARQGASSYEQYF. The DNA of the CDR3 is TGCGCCAGCAGCGCCCGACAGGGGGCGAGCTCCTACGAGCAGTACTTC.

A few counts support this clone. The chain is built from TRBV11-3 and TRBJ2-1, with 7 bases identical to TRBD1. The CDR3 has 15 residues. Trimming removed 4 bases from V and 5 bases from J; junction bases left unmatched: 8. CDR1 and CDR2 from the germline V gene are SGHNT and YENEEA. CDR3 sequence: CASSSSGTDHNEQFF. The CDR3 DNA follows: TGTGCCAGCAGCTCCTCCGGGACAGACCACAATGAGCAGTTCTTC.

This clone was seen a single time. The CDR3 loop is CASSTGAGGVDYGYTF. The CDR3 bases are TGCGCCAGCAGCACGGGGGCGGGAGGAGTAGACTATGGCTACACCTTC. The V and J genes are TRBV5-1 and TRBJ1-2; tentative D call: TRBD1 (6 bases). Germline V lookup: CDR1 SGHRS, CDR2 YFSETQ. Trimming left V 4 bases short and J 3 bases short, with 19 bases between. CDR3 size: 16 residues.

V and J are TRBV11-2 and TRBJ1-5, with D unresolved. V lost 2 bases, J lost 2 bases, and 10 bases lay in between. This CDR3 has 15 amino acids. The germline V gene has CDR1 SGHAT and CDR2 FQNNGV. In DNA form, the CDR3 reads TGTGCCAGCAGCTTAATTTTCAGACGCAATCAGCCCCAGCATTTT. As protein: CASSLIFRRNQPQHF.

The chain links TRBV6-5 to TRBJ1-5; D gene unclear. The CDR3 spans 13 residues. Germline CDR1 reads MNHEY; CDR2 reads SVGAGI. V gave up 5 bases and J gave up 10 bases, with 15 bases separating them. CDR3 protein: CASSQSPYGPQHF. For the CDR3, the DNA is TGTGCCAGCAGTCAGTCCCCCTACGGCCCCCAGCATTTT.

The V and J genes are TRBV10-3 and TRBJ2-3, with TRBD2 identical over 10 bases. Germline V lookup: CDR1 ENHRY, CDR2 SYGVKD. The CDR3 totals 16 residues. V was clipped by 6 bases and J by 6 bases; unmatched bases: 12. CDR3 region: CAISPHRSGGADTQYF. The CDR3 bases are TGTGCCATCAGCCCCCACCGGAGCGGGGGGGCCGATACGCAGTATTTT.

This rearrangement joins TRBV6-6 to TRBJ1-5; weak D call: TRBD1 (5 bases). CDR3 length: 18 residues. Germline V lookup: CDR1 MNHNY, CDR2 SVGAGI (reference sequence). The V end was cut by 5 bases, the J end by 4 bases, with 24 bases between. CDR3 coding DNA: TGTGCCAGCAGTCGCTCCACTAGCTTCCAGGGAGAAAATCAGCCCCAGCATTTT. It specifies CASSRSTSFQGENQPQHF.

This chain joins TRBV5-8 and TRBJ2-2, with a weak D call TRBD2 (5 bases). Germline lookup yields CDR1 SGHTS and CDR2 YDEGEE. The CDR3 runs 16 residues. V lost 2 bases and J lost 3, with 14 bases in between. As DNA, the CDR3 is TGTGCCAGCAGCTTTCCTCGGGCAGCGGACACCGGGGAGCTGTTTTTT. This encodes CASSFPRAADTGELFF.

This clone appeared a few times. CDR3 loop: CASSLDGSGGATGELFF. The CDR3 DNA follows: TGCGCCAGCAGCTTGGATGGCTCCGGGGGGGCGACCGGGGAGCTGTTTTTT. The V call is TRBV5-1, the J call TRBJ2-2; 8 nucleotides align to TRBD2. CDR3 size: 17 residues. V trimming: 0 bases; J trimming: 5 bases; junction bases outside the gene matches: 9. CDR1 is SGHRS and CDR2 is YFSETQ in the germline V gene.